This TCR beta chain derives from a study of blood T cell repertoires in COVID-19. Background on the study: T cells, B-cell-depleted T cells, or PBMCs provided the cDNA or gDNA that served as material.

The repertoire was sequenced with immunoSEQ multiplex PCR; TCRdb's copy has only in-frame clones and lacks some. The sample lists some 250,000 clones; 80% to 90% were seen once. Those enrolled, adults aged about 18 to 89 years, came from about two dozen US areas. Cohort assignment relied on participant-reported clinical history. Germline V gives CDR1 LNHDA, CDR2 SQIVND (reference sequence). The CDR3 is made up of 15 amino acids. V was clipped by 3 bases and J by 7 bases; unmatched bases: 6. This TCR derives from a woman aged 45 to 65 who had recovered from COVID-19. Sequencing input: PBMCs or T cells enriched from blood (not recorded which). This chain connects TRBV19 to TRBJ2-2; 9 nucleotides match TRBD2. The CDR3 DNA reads TGTGCCAGTAGTATGAAGGCGGGAGGGAGCGGGGAGCTGTTTTTT. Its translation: CASSMKAGGSGELFF.